The next 17 T cell receptor beta chains were all read from a single sample in a study of T cell responses to AZD1222 COVID-19 vaccine. The protocol was immunoSEQ multiplex PCR, while the TCRdb copy is restricted to in-frame clones and leaves out a portion. The table shows more than 110,000 clones, with 91% occurring only once. The sample in question was peripheral blood, obtained on day 0 of AZD1222 vaccination. The origin of the receptors is an adult in good health.

The chain's CDR3 is CASSLLGGDTEAFF. In nucleotides, the CDR3 is TGCGCCAGCAGCTTGCTCGGAGGGGACACTGAAGCTTTCTTT. The chain links TRBV5-1 to TRBJ1-1; D may be TRBD1 (5 bases). Trimming removed 1 base from V and 3 bases from J, with 10 bases in between. Germline values: CDR1 SGHRS, CDR2 YFSETQ. This CDR3 contains 14 residues. The complete variable domain, with remaining parts taken from reference TRBV5-1 and TRBJ1-1, reads KAGVTQTPRYLIKTRGQQVTLSCSPISGHRSVSWYQQTPGQGLQFLFEYFSETQRNKGNFPGRFSGRQFSNSRSEMNVSTLELGDSALYLCASSLLGGDTEAFFGQGTRLTVV.

The gene calls are TRBV5-6 and TRBJ2-7; D might be TRBD2 (5 bases). V was clipped by 7 bases and J by 3 bases, with 20 bases between them. The CDR3 is 15 amino acids. CDR1 and CDR2 (germline): SGHDT, YYEEEE. The CDR3 DNA reads TGTGCCAGCTACCGGACCTCACTAGGTGACTACGAGCAGTACTTC. This codes for CASYRTSLGDYEQYF.

The chain uses TRBV5-6 and TRBJ1-2; 8 bases map to TRBD1. J was trimmed by 9 bases and V by 3 bases; bases with no gene match: 10. The CDR3 length is 14 residues. Per germline, CDR1 SGHDT and CDR2 YYEEEE. CDR3 sequence (DNA): TGTGCCAGCAGCTGGGGACAGGCTGCGAGGAGCTACACCTTC. Its translation is CASSWGQAARSYTF.

V usage is TRBV7-2 and J usage is TRBJ1-2, with 12 bases aligning to TRBD1. The germline gives CDR1 SGHTA, CDR2 FQGNSA. The CDR3 covers 14 residues. V lost 3 bases to trimming and J lost 8 bases; unmatched junction nucleotides: 4. The CDR3 DNA sequence: TGTGCCAGCAGCTTTGGGACAGGGGGCAACGGCTACACCTTC. It specifies CASSFGTGGNGYTF.

To note about this clone: Its ends do not fully match the called genes, so a read error is possible. The chain links TRBV7-2 to TRBJ2-1; 8 bases align to TRBD2. This CDR3 is 14 amino acids long. Germline CDR1 SGHTA, CDR2 FQGNSA. DNA for the CDR3: TGTGCCAGCAGCTCCTTTAGCGGGGTCAATCAGCAGTTCTTC. Protein sequence: CASSSFSGVNQQFF. The entire variable domain, with the rest obtained from reference TRBV7-2 and TRBJ2-1, is as follows: GAGVSQSPSNKVTEKGKDVELRCDPISGHTALYWYRQSLGQGLEFLIYFQGNSAPDKSGLPSDRFSAERTGGSVSTLTIQRTQQEDSAVYLCASSSFSGVNQQFFGPGTRLTVL.

The rearrangement uses TRBV7-2 and TRBJ1-4, with D tentatively TRBD1 (5 bases). Germline assignment: CDR1 SGHTA and CDR2 FQGNSA. Between the trimmed V and J ends, which lost 5 bases and 8 bases, there was a span of 12 bases. CDR3 length: 13 residues. CDR3 region: CASSPAGGEKLFF. The CDR3 bases are TGTGCCAGCAGCCCCGCCGGGGGGGAAAAACTGTTTTTT.

This rearrangement joins TRBV19 to TRBJ2-7; 10 nucleotides agree with TRBD2. Germline V gives CDR1 LNHDA, CDR2 SQIVND (reference sequence). With 5 bases clipped from V and 4 bases from J, the junction kept 5 bases outside the gene matches. The CDR3 extends over 14 amino acids. Here the CDR3 reads CASSATSGVYEQYF. DNA of the CDR3: TGTGCCAGTAGTGCAACTAGCGGGGTTTACGAGCAGTACTTC.

The J gene is TRBJ2-2, the V gene TRBV11-2; 7 bases are a match to TRBD2. This CDR3 contains 13 residues. Germline lookup yields CDR1 SGHAT and CDR2 FQNNGV. J was trimmed by 6 bases and V by 6 bases; bases with no gene match: 4. DNA for the CDR3: TGTGCCAGCAGTCCTACTAGCGCCGGGGAGCTGTTTTTT. Translated, it gives CASSPTSAGELFF.

The chain uses TRBV28 and TRBJ1-6; TRBD1 matches 7 bases. This CDR3 comprises 15 residues. V shed 4 bases and J 10 bases; nucleotides not matched to a gene: 10. In germline, CDR1 is MDHEN, CDR2 SYDVKM. The CDR3 is CASSSMTGLMSPLHF. The CDR3 coding sequence is TGTGCCAGCAGTTCAATGACAGGGCTCATGTCACCCCTCCACTTT.

Turning to this clone: This same CDR3 is encoded by further DNA sequences in the sample. The gene calls are TRBV28 and TRBJ1-5; D might be TRBD1 (5 bases). The germline gives CDR1 MDHEN, CDR2 SYDVKM. Trimming left V 8 bases short and J 5 bases short, with 13 bases between. This CDR3 region has 13 residues. For the CDR3, the DNA is TGTGCCAGCCGCCAAGGGGCTGATCAGCCCCAGCATTTT. Its protein product is CASRQGADQPQHF.

V usage is TRBV5-1 and J usage is TRBJ2-5, with TRBD1 matching over 7 bases. Germline values: CDR1 SGHRS, CDR2 YFSETQ. J lost 1 base, V lost 5 bases, and 2 bases had no gene match. The CDR3 sequence is 13 residues long. The CDR3 bases are TGCGCCAGCAGTCGGGACAGCCAAGAGACCCAGTACTTC. Residues: CASSRDSQETQYF.

CDR3 residues: CASNPGAYEQYF. CDR3 coding DNA: TGCGCCAGCAACCCGGGGGCCTACGAGCAGTACTTC. This chain links TRBV5-1 with TRBJ2-7; TRBD2 is a possible D gene (6 bases). Trimming shortened V by 6 bases and J by 2 bases, and 9 bases separated the two germline ends. CDR3 length: 12 amino acids. Germline CDR1 and CDR2: SGHRS and YFSETQ.

V and J are TRBV11-3 and TRBJ1-6; D unclear. Germline CDR1 is SGHNT and CDR2 is YENEEA. V was pared by 0 bases and J by 6 bases, with 9 bases between. The CDR3 is made up of 15 amino acids. The CDR3 nucleotides are TGTGCCAGCAGCTTAGAGCCAGGATCTAATTCACCCCTCCACTTT. Translated, it gives CASSLEPGSNSPLHF.

The chain has TRBV24-1 and TRBJ2-7; D unclear. Trimming shortened V by 3 bases and J by 6 bases, and 14 bases separated the two germline ends. CDR3 length: 14 amino acids. Germline lookup yields CDR1 KGHDR and CDR2 SFDVKD. CDR3 amino acids: CATSDPPFDPEQYF. As DNA, the CDR3 is TGTGCCACCAGTGATCCCCCGTTCGACCCCGAGCAGTACTTC.

CDR3 coding DNA: TGTGCTAGTGGTTTGGTTATGGGTAAGGACACTGAAGCTTTCTTT. Residues: CASGLVMGKDTEAFF. V gene TRBV12-5 combines with J gene TRBJ1-1; D is unclear. This CDR3 has 15 amino acids. Germline loops: CDR1 LGHNT, CDR2 FRNRAP. The V gene lost 0 bases and the J gene lost 3 bases, with 11 bases spanning the gap. Complete variable domain (other parts from reference TRBV12-5 and TRBJ1-1): DARVTQTPRHKVTEMGQEVTMRCQPILGHNTVFWYRQTMMQGLELLAYFRNRAPLDDSGMPKDRFSAEMPDATLATLKIQPSEPRDSAVYFCASGLVMGKDTEAFFGQGTRLTVV.

The chain links TRBV7-2 to TRBJ1-5; a weak D match, TRBD1 (5 bases). The CDR3 runs 15 residues. Germline V gene lookup returns CDR1 SGHTA and CDR2 FQGNSA. V dropped 0 bases and J dropped 4 bases, with 10 bases sitting between them. The CDR3, as DNA: TGTGCCAGCAGCTTAGCGGGACGGCAAAATCAGCCCCAGCATTTT. It encodes CASSLAGRQNQPQHF.

The chain links TRBV6-2 or TRBV6-3 to TRBJ1-6; D might be TRBD1 (6 bases). The CDR3 is 13 residues long. Germline V gene data show CDR1 as MNHEY and CDR2 as SVGEGT. V lost 2 bases to trimming and J lost 10 bases, with 9 bases between them. The CDR3 DNA is TGTGCCAGCAGTTACCACAGGGAATCACCCCTCCACTTT. Its translation: CASSYHRESPLHF.